Sequencing of this T cell receptor beta chain was carried out in a study of cytomegalovirus exposure and HLA in healthy donors. General observations from the study: In all likelihood, a cluster of highly shared sequence variants was a sequencing artifact. Follow-up analysis found HLA locus-dependent TCR association rates, highest for DRB1 and lowest for HLA-C.

Vbeta (60) and Jbeta (13) primers were used in the PCR. Data came from immunoSEQ multiplex PCR; TCRdb stores just in-frame clones and leaves some out. The sample consists of more than 95,000 clones, about 81% of them appearing once. This CDR3 comprises 18 residues. Trimming left V 4 bases short and J 0 bases short, with 19 bases between. Germline V gene data show CDR1 as SGHNT and CDR2 as YENEEA. A note on this clone: Its antigen is unidentified.

The chain employs TRBV11-3 and TRBJ2-1; D perhaps matches TRBD2 (6 bases). The sample taken for sequencing was PBMCs. This clonotype was obtained from a woman aged 25 to 39 in good health and CMV-seronegative. The CDR3: CASSSPDYQFSSYNEQFF. Here the CDR3 DNA reads TGTGCCAGCAGCTCTCCGGACTATCAGTTTAGCTCCTACAATGAGCAGTTCTTC. Based on the CDR3 plus reference TRBV11-3 and TRBJ2-1, the full variable domain is EAGVVQSPRYKIIEKKQPVAFWCNPISGHNTLYWYLQNLGQGPELLIRYENEEAVDDSQLPKDRFSAERLKGVDSTLKIQPAELGDSAVYLCASSSPDYQFSSYNEQFFGPGTRLTVL.